The 21 T cell receptor beta chains below all came from one sample that was sequenced in a study of control samples from healthy donors and cancer patients. Sequenced by immunoSEQ multiplex PCR; TCRdb stores in-frame clones only, minus some. The repertoire has roughly 130,000 clones, roughly 95% of them found once; the top ten carry approximately 4%. The source material was blood. The receptors stem from a young man in good health.

This chain links TRBV30 with TRBJ2-7, with D possibly TRBD1 on 5 matching bases. The V and J ends lost 0 bases and 4 bases respectively, with 16 bases between them. The CDR3 loop spans 15 amino acids. Per germline, CDR1 GTSNPN and CDR2 SVGIG (reference sequence). The CDR3 is CAWSVRWQGRYEQYF. Here the CDR3 DNA reads TGTGCCTGGAGTGTCAGGTGGCAGGGTAGGTACGAGCAGTACTTC.

This sequence joins TRBV5-6 and TRBJ1-6; D is undetermined. Germline CDR1 is SGHDT and CDR2 is YYEEEE. The CDR3 loop spans 15 amino acids. The V gene lost 0 bases and the J gene lost 7 bases, with 11 bases spanning the gap. The chain's CDR3 is CASSLDPRENSPLHF. CDR3 coding DNA: TGTGCCAGCAGCTTGGATCCGAGGGAGAATTCACCCCTCCACTTT.

This clone was seen just once. As DNA, the CDR3 is TGTCGCGCGGAGGGGAACACTGAAGCTTTCTTT. Amino acid sequence: CRAEGNTEAFF. The chain is built from TRBV6-6 and TRBJ1-1, with D hard to call. The CDR3 sequence is 11 residues long. The germline V gene has CDR1 MNHNY and CDR2 SVGAGI (reference sequence).

The chain couples TRBV5-6 to TRBJ1-2, with 7 nucleotides matching TRBD1. Losses at the gene ends were 0 bases for V and 1 base for J; bases not matched to a gene: 0. Germline V gene lookup returns CDR1 SGHDT and CDR2 YYEEEE. The CDR3 contains 14 residues. This CDR3 is CASSLGQGNYGYTF. CDR3 nucleotides: TGTGCCAGCAGCTTGGGACAGGGTAACTATGGCTACACCTTC.

Only one count was recorded for this clone. The chain employs TRBV30 and TRBJ1-4; D is unclear. The CDR3 runs to 13 residues. V shed 0 bases and J shed 4 bases, with 6 bases lying between them. The germline V gene encodes CDR1 GTSNPN and CDR2 SVGIG (reference sequence). The CDR3 sequence: CAWSVVRNEKLFF. The CDR3 nucleotides are TGTGCCTGGAGTGTAGTGCGTAATGAAAAACTGTTTTTT.

The chain joins TRBV5-4 to TRBJ2-4, with 9 bases fitting TRBD1. The CDR3 is made up of 16 amino acids. From germline, CDR1 is SGHNT and CDR2 YYREEE (reference sequence). V was clipped by 1 base and J by 5 bases; unmatched bases: 7. The CDR3 nucleotides read TGTGCCAGCAGCTTGAAAACAGGGGGCCCCCAAAACATTCAGTACTTC. This sequence encodes CASSLKTGGPQNIQYF.

The rearrangement joins TRBV19 to TRBJ1-1; D gene unclear. V shed 3 bases and J shed 1 base, with 9 bases lying between them. This CDR3 contains 14 residues. The germline V gene encodes CDR1 LNHDA and CDR2 SQIVND (reference sequence). In DNA, the CDR3 is TGTGCCAGTAGTATTAGGGCAGCGAACACTGAAGCTTTCTTT. Translating gives CASSIRAANTEAFF.

This chain links TRBV6-1 with TRBJ1-6; D possibly corresponds to TRBD1 (6 bases). The ends were cut back, 3 bases at V and 7 bases at J, with 13 bases in the middle. Germline V gene lookup returns CDR1 MNHNS and CDR2 SASEGT. The CDR3 length is 15 residues. CDR3 coding DNA: TGTGCCAGCAGTGACGCAGGGGCGAGGAATTCACCCCTCCACTTT. It codes for CASSDAGARNSPLHF.

The chain employs TRBV11-2 and TRBJ2-5; either TRBD1 or TRBD2 may fit D (7 bases each). Trimming shortened V by 3 bases and J by 4 bases, and 15 bases separated the two germline ends. CDR1 is SGHAT, CDR2 FQNNGV, per germline. This CDR3 is built from 15 residues. CDR3 DNA sequence: TGTGCCAGCAGCTTTTCTACAGGGGAGGGAGAGACCCAGTACTTC. The encoded protein is CASSFSTGEGETQYF. The full variable domain, in which reference TRBV11-2 and TRBJ2-5 provide the parts outside the CDR3, is EAGVAQSPRYKIIEKRQSVAFWCNPISGHATLYWYQQILGQGPKLLIQFQNNGVVDDSQLPKDRFSAERLKGVDSTLKIQPAKLEDSAVYLCASSFSTGEGETQYFGPGTRLLVL.

The CDR3 loop is CASSVGAGASGANVLTF. In DNA, the CDR3 is TGTGCCAGCAGCGTAGGGGCAGGGGCCTCTGGGGCCAACGTCCTGACTTTC. The gene calls are TRBV9 and TRBJ2-6, with D perhaps TRBD1 (6 bases). Germline loops: CDR1 SGDLS, CDR2 YYNGEE. V was cut by 0 bases and J by 0 bases, with 10 bases left in between. The CDR3 totals 17 residues. Full variable domain (rest looked up from reference TRBV9 and TRBJ2-6): DSGVTQTPKHLITATGQRVTLRCSPRSGDLSVYWYQQSLDQGLQFLIQYYNGEERAKGNILERFSAQQFPDLHSELNLSSLELGDSALYFCASSVGAGASGANVLTFGAGSRLTVL.

The V call is TRBV12-3 or TRBV12-4, the J call TRBJ2-1; the D is unclear. The CDR3 contains 12 residues. V lost 1 base to trimming and J lost 11 bases, with 9 bases between them. The CDR3: CASSLGPSQQFF. CDR3 nucleotide sequence: TGTGCCAGCAGTTTAGGTCCCTCACAGCAGTTCTTC.

This chain links TRBV6-1 with TRBJ2-6; the D is unclear. From germline, CDR1 is MNHNS and CDR2 SASEGT. The CDR3 covers 15 residues. V was cut by 2 bases and J by 3 bases, with 8 bases left in between. Here the CDR3 DNA reads TGTGCCAGCAGTGAAAGTGCGCTTGGGGCCAACGTCCTGACTTTC. Translating gives CASSESALGANVLTF.

The chain combines TRBV2 with TRBJ2-1, with D perhaps matching TRBD1 (6 bases). CDR3 length: 13 residues. V lost 7 bases and J 7 bases, leaving 14 bases between the germline ends. Germline CDR1 is SNHLY and CDR2 is FYNNEI. The CDR3 region is CASTPSQGNEQFF. The CDR3 DNA is TGTGCCAGCACCCCATCCCAGGGGAATGAGCAGTTCTTC.

About this clone itself: This same CDR3 is encoded by further DNA sequences in the sample. The chain recombines TRBV30 with TRBJ2-7; D is undetermined. CDR1 and CDR2 (germline): GTSNPN, SVGIG (reference sequence). The V gene lost 0 bases and the J gene lost 0 bases, with 6 bases spanning the gap. CDR3 size: 13 residues. This chain's CDR3 is CAWSVRVSYEQYF. In nucleotides, the CDR3 is TGTGCCTGGAGTGTCCGGGTCTCCTACGAGCAGTACTTC.

The rearrangement links TRBV19 to TRBJ2-2; D is undetermined. CDR3 length: 14 amino acids. Germline V gives CDR1 LNHDA, CDR2 SQIVND (reference sequence). Trimming shortened V by 5 bases and J by 6 bases, and 13 bases separated the two germline ends. DNA of the CDR3: TGTGCCAGTAGTCTAGGATGGCCCGCCGGGGAGCTGTTTTTT. Its translation is CASSLGWPAGELFF.

The chain has TRBV4-3 and TRBJ2-5, with a weak D call TRBD1 (6 bases). Looked up from germline, CDR1 is LGHNA and CDR2 is YSLEER. The CDR3 length is 16 residues. V was cut by 0 bases and J by 4 bases, with 15 bases left in between. The CDR3 DNA sequence: TGCGCCAGCAGCCAAGATTTGGCTAGAGGGGGAGAGACCCAGTACTTC. Its translation: CASSQDLARGGETQYF.

This clone occurred a few times. The gene calls are TRBV12-3 or TRBV12-4 and TRBJ1-1, with 7 bases aligning to TRBD1. The CDR3 is made up of 13 amino acids. Trimming removed 3 bases from V and 4 bases from J; junction bases left unmatched: 2. The CDR3 region has the DNA TGTGCCAGCAGTTTGACAGGGACCACTGAAGCTTTCTTT. Amino acid sequence: CASSLTGTTEAFF.

The chain combines TRBV27 with TRBJ1-2; D is unclear. CDR3 length: 14 residues. CDR1 is MNHEY, CDR2 SMNVEV, per germline (reference sequence). The V gene lost 4 bases and the J gene lost 4 bases, with 13 bases spanning the gap. The CDR3 spells CASSSNSVSYGYTF. CDR3 nucleotide sequence: TGTGCCAGCAGTTCGAACAGCGTGAGCTATGGCTACACCTTC.

CDR3 sequence reads: CASSVSLTGPEAFF. The CDR3 bases are TGTGCCAGCAGCGTCTCTTTGACAGGCCCGGAAGCTTTCTTT. The chain links TRBV9 to TRBJ1-1, with D perhaps matching TRBD1 (6 bases). V lost 2 bases to trimming and J lost 8 bases, with 16 bases between them. This CDR3 has 14 amino acids. CDR1 SGDLS and CDR2 YYNGEE come from the germline V gene.

The rearrangement links TRBV27 to TRBJ1-5; D ambiguous. Germline V gives CDR1 MNHEY, CDR2 SMNVEV (reference sequence). V shed 2 bases and J shed 0 bases, with 5 bases lying between them. There are 14 residues in the CDR3. The CDR3, as DNA: TGTGCCAGCAGTTTAGCGTATAGCAATCAGCCCCAGCATTTT. Amino acid sequence: CASSLAYSNQPQHF.

The genes are TRBV5-5 and TRBJ2-1, with D unresolved. The CDR3 is 16 residues long. Germline loops: CDR1 SGHKS, CDR2 YYEKEE (reference sequence). V was trimmed by 3 bases and J by 0 bases, leaving 13 bases between them. The CDR3: CASSSRSGSSYNEQFF. The CDR3 nucleotides are TGTGCCAGCAGCTCTAGGTCGGGCAGCTCCTACAATGAGCAGTTCTTC.